These 32 T cell receptor beta chains were sequenced from one sample in a study of control samples from healthy donors and cancer patients (TCRdb year 2020). The method behind the library was the immunoSEQ multiplex PCR assay. What TCRdb holds here is the immuneACCESS table cut down to in-frame rearrangements. Part of the clones is not present; checked against another copy, under half of the missing clones reflect an unresolved V gene, and the others are unexplained. For this sample the table gives about 190,000 clones, of which about 93% were detected only once. Roughly 1.5% of the sample is in the top ten clones. The sequenced sample consisted of blood. The receptor source for this set is a young man in good health.

The V gene is TRBV5-8, the J gene TRBJ2-1; D is undetermined. This CDR3 has 16 residues. Trimming took 0 bases from V and 1 from J, leaving 11 bases between them. Germline V gives CDR1 SGHTS, CDR2 YDEGEE. The CDR3 coding sequence is TGTGCCAGCAGCTTGGCCGGAGCATTTTCCTACAATGAGCAGTTCTTC. Protein product: CASSLAGAFSYNEQFF.

The chain links TRBV6-1 to TRBJ2-2, with D perhaps assigned TRBD1 or TRBD2 (5 bases each). Trimming removed 2 bases at V and 3 bases at J, with 16 bases between. CDR1 is MNHNS, CDR2 SASEGT, per germline. The CDR3 consists of 17 residues. As DNA, the CDR3 is TGTGCCAGCAGTGAAAGGAGGTGGCAGGGTGACACCGGGGAGCTGTTTTTT. Its protein is CASSERRWQGDTGELFF.

The V call is TRBV5-1, the J call TRBJ2-6, with D perhaps TRBD1 or TRBD2 (6 bases each). The CDR3 consists of 17 residues. Trimming shortened V by 3 bases and J by 4 bases, and 17 bases separated the two germline ends. Germline CDR1 is SGHRS and CDR2 is YFSETQ. In DNA, the CDR3 is TGCGCCAGCAGCTCACAGGGATCCGGGGGAGGGGCCAACGTCCTGACTTTC. It yields the protein CASSSQGSGGGANVLTF. The whole variable domain, filled in from reference TRBV5-1 and TRBJ2-6, reads KAGVTQTPRYLIKTRGQQVTLSCSPISGHRSVSWYQQTPGQGLQFLFEYFSETQRNKGNFPGRFSGRQFSNSRSEMNVSTLELGDSALYLCASSSQGSGGGANVLTFGAGSRLTVL.

The rearrangement joins TRBV7-3 to TRBJ2-2; D might be TRBD2 (7 bases). V lost 5 bases, J lost 3 bases, and 13 bases lay in between. Germline CDR1 reads SGHTA; CDR2 reads FQGTGA. The CDR3 length is 15 residues. This chain's CDR3 is CASSPGGPHTGELFF. The CDR3 DNA reads as TGTGCCAGCAGCCCCGGGGGGCCACACACCGGGGAGCTGTTTTTT.

The J gene is TRBJ2-5, the V gene TRBV2, with D perhaps matching TRBD1 (5 bases). Germline CDR1 is SNHLY and CDR2 is FYNNEI. CDR3 length equals 14 residues. The ends were cut back, 6 bases at V and 9 bases at J, with 20 bases in the middle. CDR3 region: CASREQDPRVSQYF. The CDR3 DNA reads as TGTGCCAGCAGAGAACAGGACCCAAGAGTTTCCCAGTACTTC.

V gene TRBV5-6 combines with J gene TRBJ2-2; D is perhaps TRBD1 (6 bases). The germline gives CDR1 SGHDT, CDR2 YYEEEE. Trimming stripped 4 bases from V and 5 bases from J, with 15 bases between. CDR3 length equals 15 residues. The CDR3 is CASSKGRGYTGELFF. The CDR3 DNA sequence: TGTGCCAGCAGCAAGGGCAGGGGTTATACCGGGGAGCTGTTTTTT.

This chain links TRBV10-2 with TRBJ2-2; the D gene is possibly TRBD1 (6 bases). With 0 bases removed from V and 5 bases from J, the gap between germline ends came to 16 bases. The CDR3 has 17 amino acids. Germline CDR1 and CDR2: WSHSY and SAAADI. CDR3 bases: TGCGCCAGCAGTGAGTCTACCGGCATACAGGGAACCGGGGAGCTGTTTTTT. This translates into CASSESTGIQGTGELFF.

V and J are TRBV5-4 and TRBJ2-1; D gene unclear. Deletions cut 6 bases from V and 9 bases from J, with 13 bases between. CDR1 and CDR2 (germline): SGHNT, YYREEE (reference sequence). This CDR3 contains 12 residues. Here the CDR3 reads CASTSLDAEQFF. CDR3 nucleotides: TGTGCCAGCACCTCCCTCGACGCTGAGCAGTTCTTC.

The chain combines TRBV3-1 (or the pseudogene TRBV3-2) with TRBJ2-1; 7 bases align to TRBD1. The V segment lost 6 bases and the J segment 0 bases; nucleotides outside the gene matches: 2. Germline CDR1 reads LGHDT; CDR2 reads YNNKEL (reference sequence). This CDR3 has 14 amino acids. The CDR3 reads CASRPGGSYNEQFF. The CDR3 nucleotides are TGTGCCAGCAGGCCAGGGGGCTCCTACAATGAGCAGTTCTTC.

This sequence joins TRBV5-5 and TRBJ1-1; a weak D match, TRBD1 (6 bases). V dropped 4 bases and J dropped 5 bases, with 18 bases sitting between them. CDR3 length: 15 amino acids. Per germline, CDR1 SGHKS and CDR2 YYEKEE (reference sequence). DNA for the CDR3: TGTGCCAGCAGCCCCGCGACAGGTATGGTTACTGAAGCTTTCTTT. It yields the protein CASSPATGMVTEAFF.

The V gene is TRBV5-1, the J gene TRBJ2-7; D unresolved. V dropped 2 bases and J dropped 2 bases, with 11 bases sitting between them. There are 14 residues in the CDR3. Germline V CDR1 and CDR2: SGHRS, YFSETQ. Written as DNA, the CDR3 is TGCGCCAGCAGCTTTTCAGGCACTACCTACGAGCAGTACTTC. Encoded protein: CASSFSGTTYEQYF.

The CDR3 is CASSLAVVEKGYGYTF. DNA of the CDR3: TGTGCCAGCAGCTTGGCCGTTGTTGAAAAGGGATATGGCTACACCTTC. The chain uses TRBV5-4 and TRBJ1-2; D uncertain. This CDR3 region has 16 residues. Germline lookup yields CDR1 SGHNT and CDR2 YYREEE (reference sequence). V lost 0 bases and J lost 5, with 17 bases in between.

The CDR3 nucleotides read TGTGCCAGCGGTCCCGCCCCCACCTACGAGCAGTACTTC. Translated: CASGPAPTYEQYF. The chain recombines TRBV19 with TRBJ2-7; no clear D gene. The V gene's germline CDR1 is LNHDA and CDR2 SQIVND (reference sequence). The CDR3 covers 13 residues. The V gene lost 9 bases and the J gene lost 2 bases, with 14 bases spanning the gap.

In this sample, this clone turned up once. This rearrangement joins TRBV7-2 to TRBJ2-2; 11 positions match TRBD2. The germline V gene has CDR1 SGHTA and CDR2 FQGNSA. The junction had 10 bases not matched to a gene; V was cut back by 4 bases and J by 6 bases. This CDR3 spans 17 amino acids. The CDR3 here is CASSSRVAGGPAGELFF. Written as DNA, the CDR3 is TGTGCCAGCAGCTCCAGGGTAGCGGGGGGGCCGGCCGGGGAGCTGTTTTTT.

This sequence joins TRBV4-1 and TRBJ2-3; D remains unclear. This CDR3 region has 15 residues. Germline CDR1 is MGHRA and CDR2 is YSYEKL. Trimming left V 4 bases short and J 0 bases short, with 11 bases between. CDR3 sequence: CASSLNTLSTDTQYF. The CDR3, as DNA: TGCGCCAGCAGCCTAAACACACTGAGCACAGATACGCAGTATTTT.

J is TRBJ2-7 and V is TRBV12-3 or TRBV12-4; no reliable D call. The length of the CDR3 is 13 residues. Trimming took 5 bases from V and 3 from J, leaving 11 bases between them. The DNA for the CDR3 is TGTGCCAGCAGTCTAGAGGTGGACTACGAGCAGTACTTC. As protein: CASSLEVDYEQYF.

The chain is built from TRBV6-5 and TRBJ2-7; D may be TRBD1 or TRBD2 (6 bases each). This CDR3 comprises 16 residues. V gave up 0 bases and J gave up 3 bases, with 15 bases separating them. Germline V CDR1 and CDR2: MNHEY, SVGAGI. The CDR3 loop reads CASSYSGGGQDYEQYF. In DNA, the CDR3 is TGTGCCAGCAGTTACTCAGGAGGGGGTCAGGACTACGAGCAGTACTTC.

V usage is TRBV13 and J usage is TRBJ2-7, with a weak D call TRBD2 (6 bases). Looked up from germline, CDR1 is PRHDT and CDR2 is FYEKMQ (reference sequence). CDR3 length equals 14 residues. Trimming took 0 bases from V and 5 from J, leaving 11 bases between them. As DNA, the CDR3 is TGTGCCAGCAGCTTAGGAGTAGCGGTCCACGAGCAGTACTTC. This translates into CASSLGVAVHEQYF.

This chain joins TRBV13 and TRBJ2-7, with D possibly TRBD1 on 6 matching bases. This CDR3 has 13 amino acids. Trimming left V 5 bases short and J 3 bases short, with 11 bases between. The V gene's germline CDR1 is PRHDT and CDR2 FYEKMQ (reference sequence). The CDR3 coding sequence is TGTGCCAGCAGCCAGAGAGGGGGCTACGAGCAGTACTTC. Protein sequence: CASSQRGGYEQYF.

This chain connects TRBV5-4 to TRBJ2-2; 8 nucleotides match TRBD1. CDR3 length: 16 amino acids. Unmatched junction bases numbered 8, after V lost 0 bases and J lost 7 bases. The germline CDR1 and CDR2 sequences are SGHNT and YYREEE (reference sequence). The CDR3 DNA follows: TGTGCCAGCAGCTTGGGATTGGCAGGGGGCTTCGGGGAGCTGTTTTTT. It codes for CASSLGLAGGFGELFF.

This sequence joins TRBV6-5 and TRBJ2-3, with D tentatively TRBD2 (5 bases). Germline CDR1 is MNHEY and CDR2 is SVGAGI. The CDR3 runs 12 residues. Trimming removed 6 bases from V and 9 bases from J, with 13 bases in between. The CDR3 DNA reads as TGTGCCAGCAGCTTAATACTAGGCACGCAGTATTTT. Its protein product is CASSLILGTQYF.

V usage is TRBV20-1 and J usage is TRBJ2-2; D possibly uses TRBD1 or TRBD2 (5 bases each). Germline V gene sequence: CDR1 DFQATT, CDR2 SNEGSKA (reference sequence). There are 11 residues in the CDR3. The V gene lost 3 bases and the J gene lost 7 bases, with 6 bases spanning the gap. In DNA form, the CDR3 reads TGCAGTGCTAGTGGGGGCGGGGAGCTGTTTTTT. Its translation: CSASGGGELFF.

The chain carries TRBV9 and TRBJ2-5; D unresolved. Deletions cut 0 bases from V and 3 bases from J, with 0 bases between. The germline V gene has CDR1 SGDLS and CDR2 YYNGEE. This CDR3 spans 11 amino acids. Written as DNA, the CDR3 is TGTGCCAGCAGCGTAGAAGAGACCCAGTACTTC. Protein product: CASSVEETQYF. The full variable domain, completed using reference TRBV9 and TRBJ2-5, is DSGVTQTPKHLITATGQRVTLRCSPRSGDLSVYWYQQSLDQGLQFLIQYYNGEERAKGNILERFSAQQFPDLHSELNLSSLELGDSALYFCASSVEETQYFGPGTRLLVL.

The chain employs TRBV3-1 (or the pseudogene TRBV3-2) and TRBJ2-7, with D perhaps given as TRBD1 or TRBD2 (6 bases each). With 8 bases removed from V and 4 bases from J, the gap between germline ends came to 15 bases. The CDR3 is 13 residues long. CDR1 is LGHDT and CDR2 is YNNKEL in the germline V gene (reference sequence). CDR3 sequence: CASCLGGQYEQYF. The CDR3 DNA reads TGTGCCAGCTGCCTTGGGGGGCAATACGAGCAGTACTTC.

V is TRBV5-4 and J is TRBJ2-1, with D perhaps given as TRBD1 or TRBD2 (5 bases each). The CDR3 is 15 amino acids. Germline lookup yields CDR1 SGHNT and CDR2 YYREEE (reference sequence). With 0 bases removed from V and 6 bases from J, the gap between germline ends came to 13 bases. DNA of the CDR3: TGTGCCAGCAGCTTGGAAGAGTTGAGGGGCAATGAGCAGTTCTTC. Protein sequence: CASSLEELRGNEQFF.

The chain uses TRBV6-5 and TRBJ1-2; tentatively, D is TRBD1 (5 bases). CDR3 length: 13 amino acids. Between the trimmed V and J ends, which lost 5 bases and 4 bases, there was a span of 11 bases. Looked up from germline, CDR1 is MNHEY and CDR2 is SVGAGI. The CDR3 protein is CASSIGQIYGYTF. The DNA for the CDR3 is TGTGCCAGCAGTATAGGACAAATCTATGGCTACACCTTC.

CDR3 sequence reads: CATSDSGQGRDEQYF. The CDR3 DNA reads TGTGCCACCAGTGATTCCGGACAGGGGAGGGACGAGCAGTACTTC. The genes are TRBV24-1 and TRBJ2-7, with 9 bases that match TRBD1. In germline, CDR1 is KGHDR, CDR2 SFDVKD. V lost 2 bases to trimming and J lost 5 bases; unmatched junction nucleotides: 6. CDR3 length: 15 amino acids.

The chain uses TRBV2 and TRBJ1-3; D uncertain. Germline CDR1 is SNHLY and CDR2 is FYNNEI. There are 14 residues in the CDR3. The V end lost 3 bases, the J end lost 0 bases, and 6 bases lay between the germline ends. The CDR3 reads CASSDSRSGNTIYF. In nucleotides, the CDR3 is TGTGCCAGCAGTGACAGCCGCTCTGGAAACACCATATATTTT.

The chain joins TRBV11-2 to TRBJ2-7; no firm D call. Germline V gene data show CDR1 as SGHAT and CDR2 as FQNNGV. The germline V and J ends were trimmed by 5 bases and 4 bases, with 6 bases remaining between them. The CDR3 is made up of 11 amino acids. CDR3 loop: CASSRSYEQYF. Written as DNA, the CDR3 is TGTGCCAGCAGCCGAAGTTACGAGCAGTACTTC. The full variable domain, completed using reference TRBV11-2 and TRBJ2-7, is EAGVAQSPRYKIIEKRQSVAFWCNPISGHATLYWYQQILGQGPKLLIQFQNNGVVDDSQLPKDRFSAERLKGVDSTLKIQPAKLEDSAVYLCASSRSYEQYFGPGTRLTVT.

This rearrangement joins TRBV28 to TRBJ2-2; 10 bases agree with TRBD2. CDR1 MDHEN and CDR2 SYDVKM come from the germline V gene. V gave up 7 bases and J gave up 5 bases; unmatched junction bases: 13. There are 17 residues in the CDR3. The CDR3 protein is CASTPRLAGAGTGELFF. The CDR3 bases are TGTGCCAGCACTCCCCGGCTAGCGGGGGCGGGAACCGGGGAGCTGTTTTTT.

The rearrangement joins TRBV19 to TRBJ2-3; possibly TRBD2 for D (6 bases). Germline values: CDR1 LNHDA, CDR2 SQIVND (reference sequence). The CDR3 extends over 13 amino acids. The V end lost 6 bases, the J end lost 4 bases, and 11 bases lay between the germline ends. CDR3 sequence reads: CASREGLADTQYF. The CDR3 DNA reads TGTGCCAGTAGGGAGGGGCTCGCAGATACGCAGTATTTT.

V gene TRBV9 combines with J gene TRBJ2-7, with D perhaps matching TRBD1 or TRBD2 (6 bases each). Per the germline V gene, CDR1 is SGDLS and CDR2 is YYNGEE. V was cut by 0 bases and J by 4 bases, with 14 bases left in between. The CDR3 runs to 15 residues. CDR3 DNA sequence: TGTGCCAGCAGCGTAGATCCGGGGGCCAAGTACGAGCAGTACTTC. This encodes CASSVDPGAKYEQYF.